These 27 T cell receptor beta chains were all obtained from the same sample, sequenced in a study of Tregs in tolerant kidney transplant recipients. Produced via immunoSEQ multiplex PCR; TCRdb's table is partial and in-frame only. The table records 80,000 to 90,000 clones, approximately 92% of them present only once. The sequenced sample consisted of CD8+ T cells from blood. All receptors derive from a human donor in good health.

The chain recombines TRBV7-2 with TRBJ1-2; tentatively, D is TRBD1 (6 bases). The V gene lost 4 bases and the J gene lost 5 bases, with 17 bases spanning the gap. CDR1 and CDR2 from the germline V gene are SGHTA and FQGNSA. This CDR3 spans 15 amino acids. The CDR3 spells CASSSRTAEWYGYTF. The CDR3 DNA follows: TGTGCCAGCAGCTCCAGGACAGCGGAGTGGTATGGCTACACCTTC.

The CDR3 sequence is CASIKDRSTLSNQPQHF. CDR3 in DNA: TGTGCCAGCATCAAGGACCGTAGCACCTTAAGCAATCAGCCCCAGCATTTT. The chain combines TRBV2 with TRBJ1-5; D gene ambiguous. V was shortened by 7 bases and J by 1 base, with 20 bases between the two germline ends. Per the germline V gene, CDR1 is SNHLY and CDR2 is FYNNEI. The CDR3 is 17 amino acids.

The chain links TRBV5-6 to TRBJ1-2; D unclear. With 4 bases removed from V and 7 bases from J, the gap between germline ends came to 14 bases. Germline V gene data show CDR1 as SGHDT and CDR2 as YYEEEE. The CDR3 is 13 residues long. CDR3 sequence reads: CASSRTALGGYTF. The CDR3 DNA is TGTGCCAGCAGCAGGACGGCGCTCGGTGGCTACACCTTC.

This chain links TRBV6-5 with TRBJ2-7; D is unclear. Germline-derived CDR1 and CDR2 are MNHEY and SVGAGI. The CDR3 totals 12 residues. V lost 6 bases, J lost 5 bases, and 11 bases lay in between. CDR3 sequence (DNA): TGTGCCAGCAGCTACAAGGCTAACGAGCAGTACTTC. Translation gives CASSYKANEQYF.

CDR3 sequence: CAISGQTGGTGELFF. CDR3 nucleotide sequence: TGTGCCATCAGTGGGCAAACAGGGGGCACCGGGGAGCTGTTTTTT. This chain links TRBV10-3 with TRBJ2-2, with 8 nucleotides matching TRBD1. This CDR3 is built from 15 residues. After removal of 4 bases from V and 4 bases from J, the junction contained 5 bases not matched to a gene. Germline CDR1 and CDR2: ENHRY and SYGVKD.

This chain joins TRBV25-1 and TRBJ1-4; D might be TRBD1 (6 bases). Trimming took off 4 bases at V and 7 bases at J, with 16 bases between the two ends. The CDR3 consists of 15 residues. The V gene's germline CDR1 is MGHDK and CDR2 SYGVNS. CDR3 sequence reads: CASSAGGGPSEKLFF. For the CDR3, the DNA is TGTGCCAGCAGTGCCGGGGGGGGGCCGAGTGAAAAACTGTTTTTT.

The rearrangement joins TRBV16 to TRBJ1-1; 7 bases are shared with TRBD1. The germline CDR1 and CDR2 sequences are KGHSY and FQNENV. This CDR3 contains 15 residues. The trim removed 5 bases at V and 1 base at J, leaving 7 bases unmatched. The CDR3 is CASSSQGSENTEAFF. CDR3 sequence (DNA): TGTGCCAGCAGCTCACAGGGGTCGGAGAACACTGAAGCTTTCTTT.

The chain has TRBV6-5 and TRBJ1-2; TRBD1 agrees at 8 bases. The germline V gene has CDR1 MNHEY and CDR2 SVGAGI. The length of the CDR3 is 15 residues. Losses at the gene ends were 3 bases for V and 4 bases for J; bases not matched to a gene: 7. The CDR3 DNA is TGTGCCAGCAGTTATTCCCCGACAGGGGTCTATGGCTACACCTTC. Amino acid sequence: CASSYSPTGVYGYTF.

The J gene is TRBJ1-5, the V gene TRBV5-4; a possible D gene is TRBD1 (5 bases). Germline V lookup: CDR1 SGHNT, CDR2 YYREEE (reference sequence). V was pared by 0 bases and J by 4 bases, with 8 bases between. The CDR3 contains 14 residues. The CDR3 here is CASSLGGANQPQHF. The DNA for the CDR3 is TGTGCCAGCAGCTTGGGAGGGGCTAATCAGCCCCAGCATTTT.

The rearrangement joins TRBV5-6 to TRBJ1-2; 7 positions agree with TRBD1. The J segment lost 8 bases and the V segment lost 5 bases, leaving 9 bases of the junction unmatched. The CDR3 runs to 13 residues. Per the germline V gene, CDR1 is SGHDT and CDR2 is YYEEEE. The CDR3 DNA reads as TGTGCCAGCAGAGCGACAGGGTCGTCGGGCTACACCTTC. Its protein is CASRATGSSGYTF.

The chain carries TRBV27 and TRBJ1-4; TRBD1 aligns across 9 bases. The J segment lost 7 bases and the V segment lost 7 bases, leaving 7 bases of the junction unmatched. The length of the CDR3 is 14 residues. Germline assignment: CDR1 MNHEY and CDR2 SMNVEV (reference sequence). The CDR3 spells CASTLTGGVEKLFF. For the CDR3, the DNA is TGTGCCAGCACTCTGACAGGGGGTGTTGAAAAACTGTTTTTT.

The sample holds one count of this clone. V and J are TRBV4-1 and TRBJ2-1; D not certain. The CDR3 is made up of 16 amino acids. Germline-derived CDR1 and CDR2 are MGHRA and YSYEKL. V was pared by 3 bases and J by 1 base, with 13 bases between. The CDR3 nucleotides read TGCGCCAGCAGCCATCCGGGCCGTGGGTCCTACAATGAGCAGTTCTTC. Protein: CASSHPGRGSYNEQFF.

This rearrangement joins TRBV5-6 to TRBJ2-3, with D uncertain. CDR3 length: 12 residues. Trimming pared 2 bases from V and 4 bases from J, leaving 5 bases between. The V gene's germline CDR1 is SGHDT and CDR2 YYEEEE. This CDR3 reads CASSFSADTQYF. The DNA for the CDR3 is TGTGCCAGCAGCTTCTCCGCAGATACGCAGTATTTT.

This clone was picked up one time. The J gene is TRBJ2-1, the V gene TRBV9; D is possibly TRBD2 (5 bases). CDR3 length equals 14 residues. With 3 bases removed from V and 10 bases from J, the gap between germline ends came to 17 bases. Germline CDR1 and CDR2: SGDLS and YYNGEE. The CDR3, as DNA: TGTGCCAGCAGCGCCCCCCTAGCTGTCACGGAGCAGTTCTTC. Encoded protein: CASSAPLAVTEQFF.

This clone appeared a single time. The V gene is TRBV5-1, the J gene TRBJ2-1, with 8 bases that match TRBD1. The V segment lost 5 bases and the J segment 2 bases; nucleotides outside the gene matches: 9. Germline assignment: CDR1 SGHRS and CDR2 YFSETQ. The length of the CDR3 is 16 residues. The CDR3 reads CASSPLDREPYNEQFF. CDR3 DNA sequence: TGCGCCAGCAGTCCTTTGGACAGGGAGCCCTACAATGAGCAGTTCTTC. The variable domain in full, completed from reference TRBV5-1 and TRBJ2-1, reads KAGVTQTPRYLIKTRGQQVTLSCSPISGHRSVSWYQQTPGQGLQFLFEYFSETQRNKGNFPGRFSGRQFSNSRSEMNVSTLELGDSALYLCASSPLDREPYNEQFFGPGTRLTVL.

The V and J genes are TRBV11-2 and TRBJ2-7, with 11 bases that match TRBD2. After removal of 3 bases from V and 5 bases from J, the junction contained 9 bases not matched to a gene. The CDR3 is 16 residues long. Germline V CDR1 and CDR2: SGHAT, FQNNGV. This chain's CDR3 is CASSFSGRVIFHEQYF. In nucleotides, the CDR3 is TGTGCCAGCAGCTTTAGCGGGAGGGTCATTTTCCACGAGCAGTACTTC.

The rearrangement uses TRBV6-5 and TRBJ1-2; TRBD1 is a possible D gene (6 bases). Between the trimmed V and J ends, which lost 0 bases and 5 bases, there was a span of 10 bases. The length of the CDR3 is 14 residues. Germline values: CDR1 MNHEY, CDR2 SVGAGI. The CDR3 DNA follows: TGTGCCAGCAGTTACTCAGGGGGACCGTATGGCTACACCTTC. It translates to CASSYSGGPYGYTF.

This chain uses TRBV10-2 with TRBJ2-1, with D uncertain. Germline V CDR1 and CDR2: WSHSY, SAAADI. The CDR3 has 10 residues. The V end lost 2 bases, the J end lost 9 bases, and 2 bases lay between the germline ends. The CDR3 bases are TGCGCCAGCAGTGAGGGTGAGCAGTTCTTC. It codes for CASSEGEQFF.

J is TRBJ2-7 and V is TRBV13; 12 positions agree with TRBD2. CDR3 size: 17 residues. V dropped 3 bases and J dropped 2; count of bases not matched to a gene: 8. Germline CDR1 is PRHDT and CDR2 is FYEKMQ (reference sequence). The CDR3 loop reads CASSFLTSGGLPYEQYF. CDR3 DNA: TGTGCCAGCAGCTTTCTAACTAGCGGGGGGTTACCCTACGAGCAGTACTTC.

The chain recombines TRBV6-5 with TRBJ2-1; D unresolved. Trimming left V 6 bases short and J 7 bases short, with 13 bases between. CDR1 and CDR2 from the germline V gene are MNHEY and SVGAGI. This CDR3 contains 13 residues. In nucleotides, the CDR3 is TGTGCCAGCAGCCCCGCGGTTGCAAATGAGCAGTTCTTC. As protein: CASSPAVANEQFF.

This clone was seen a single time. This sequence joins TRBV15 and TRBJ1-1, with a weak D call TRBD1 (6 bases). This CDR3 has 16 amino acids. The V and J ends lost 3 bases and 0 bases respectively, with 14 bases between them. CDR1 is LNHNV, CDR2 YYDKDF, per germline (reference sequence). DNA of the CDR3: TGTGCCACCAGCAGTCTGCGGGGGCTTCTGAACACTGAAGCTTTCTTT. As protein: CATSSLRGLLNTEAFF.

The rearrangement joins TRBV27 to TRBJ2-7; the D call may be TRBD1 or TRBD2 (5 bases each). V was trimmed by 6 bases and J by 3 bases, leaving 18 bases between them. Germline CDR1 MNHEY, CDR2 SMNVEV (reference sequence). The CDR3 extends over 15 amino acids. The CDR3, as DNA: TGTGCCAGCAGCCGCCCAGGGACGGCCCTCTACGAGCAGTACTTC. It translates to CASSRPGTALYEQYF.

The V gene is TRBV4-1, the J gene TRBJ2-1; D unclear. V lost 1 base, J lost 12 bases, and 7 bases lay in between. The CDR3 spans 11 residues. Per the germline V gene, CDR1 is MGHRA and CDR2 is YSYEKL. Written as DNA, the CDR3 is TGCGCCAGCAGCCAAGGAGCGTGGCAGTTCTTC. It codes for CASSQGAWQFF.

The table lists this clone with a count of one. V is TRBV6-6 and J is TRBJ1-4; no reliable D call. The CDR3 extends over 14 amino acids. Germline values: CDR1 MNHNY, CDR2 SVGAGI (reference sequence). V was trimmed by 0 bases and J by 5 bases, leaving 7 bases between them. The CDR3 sequence: CASSYSFGNEKLFF. The CDR3 nucleotides are TGTGCCAGCAGTTACTCGTTCGGAAATGAAAAACTGTTTTTT.

This chain connects TRBV2 to TRBJ2-7; weak D call: TRBD1 (6 bases). V dropped 9 bases and J dropped 1 base, with 16 bases sitting between them. The germline V gene has CDR1 SNHLY and CDR2 FYNNEI. The CDR3 consists of 14 residues. The CDR3, as DNA: TGTGCCAGTCTAACAGGGATAGAGTCCTACGAGCAGTACTTC. It specifies CASLTGIESYEQYF.

The chain is built from TRBV4-1 and TRBJ2-7, with D perhaps matching TRBD1 (6 bases). The CDR3 spans 15 residues. The germline V gene encodes CDR1 MGHRA and CDR2 YSYEKL. With 3 bases removed from V and 2 bases from J, the gap between germline ends came to 14 bases. The CDR3 bases are TGCGCCAGCAGCCAGGTGGACAGTTCCCCCTACGAGCAGTACTTC. Protein: CASSQVDSSPYEQYF.

The chain combines TRBV5-6 with TRBJ2-3, with D unresolved. The CDR3 runs to 13 residues. Germline V CDR1 and CDR2: SGHDT, YYEEEE. V lost 5 bases and J lost 6, with 13 bases in between. CDR3 in amino acids: CASRIGILDTQYF. The CDR3 bases are TGTGCCAGCAGAATTGGGATTTTGGATACGCAGTATTTT.